Below, 5 T cell receptor beta chains from the same sample are listed, as sequenced in a study of T cell repertoires in cytomegalovirus infection. TCRdb re-called the reads through MiXCR, storing one row per CDR3 protein. The table includes around 350,000 distinct CDR3 sequences, around 18% detected once. The sample consisted of PBMCs. All receptors derive from a human donor in good health (CMV status not recorded). Some clones in this sample may be carry-over from other donors' samples.

This clonotype showed up just a few times. The rearrangement joins TRBV29-1 to TRBJ2-7; D is possibly TRBD1 (6 bases). From germline, CDR1 is SQVTM and CDR2 ANQGSEA. This CDR3 has 12 residues. In DNA, the CDR3 is TGCACCGTACAGGGAAGCTCCTACGAGCAGTACTTC. Residues: CTVQGSSYEQYF.

This clonotype was recorded a few times. CDR3: CASGRDYGYTF. The CDR3 DNA sequence: TGTGCCAGCGGTAGGGACTATGGCTACACCTTC. The chain has TRBV6-2 or TRBV6-3 and TRBJ1-2; no definite D call. V lost 8 bases, J lost 3 bases, and 7 bases lay in between. The CDR3 covers 11 residues. Germline CDR1 and CDR2: MNHEY and SVGEGT.

The chain employs TRBV7-2 and TRBJ2-7; the match to TRBD1 covers 8 bases. CDR1 and CDR2 (germline): SGHTA, FQGNSA. V shed 5 bases and J 4 bases; nucleotides not matched to a gene: 7. The CDR3 spans 14 residues. The CDR3 sequence is CASSQGAILYEQYF. CDR3 coding DNA: TGTGCCAGCAGCCAGGGGGCGATTCTGTACGAGCAGTACTTC.

This clonotype has a count of ten or more. The chain combines TRBV7-9 with TRBJ2-3; 13 nucleotides agree with TRBD2. V lost 4 bases, J lost 3 bases, and 1 base stayed unmatched. This CDR3 is 15 amino acids long. Looked up from germline, CDR1 is SEHNR and CDR2 is FQNEAQ (reference sequence). The CDR3 spells CASSSTSGRTDTQYF. As DNA, the CDR3 is TGTGCCAGCAGCTCGACTAGCGGGAGGACAGATACGCAGTATTTT.

The genes are TRBV7-9 and TRBJ2-3, with TRBD2 matching over 7 bases. V gave up 4 bases and J gave up 2 bases; unmatched junction bases: 3. Germline lookup yields CDR1 SEHNR and CDR2 FQNEAQ (reference sequence). The CDR3 is 14 amino acids. The CDR3 region has the DNA TGTGCCAGCAGCTCACTAGCGATCACAGATACGCAGTATTTT. This translates into CASSSLAITDTQYF.